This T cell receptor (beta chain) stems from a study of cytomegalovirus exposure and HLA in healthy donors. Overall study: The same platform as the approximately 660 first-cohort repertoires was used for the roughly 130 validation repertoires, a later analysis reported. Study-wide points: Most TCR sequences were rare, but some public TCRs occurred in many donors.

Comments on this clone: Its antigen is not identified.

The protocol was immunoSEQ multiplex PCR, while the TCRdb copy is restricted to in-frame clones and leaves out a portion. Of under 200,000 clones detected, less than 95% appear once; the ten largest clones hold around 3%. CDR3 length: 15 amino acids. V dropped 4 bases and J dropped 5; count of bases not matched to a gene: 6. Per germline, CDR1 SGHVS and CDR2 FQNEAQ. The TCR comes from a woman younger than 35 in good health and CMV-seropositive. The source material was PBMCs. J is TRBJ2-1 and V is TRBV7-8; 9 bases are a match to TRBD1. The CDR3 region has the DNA TGTGCCAGCAGCTCCGGGACAGGGCTAGACAATGAGCAGTTCTTC. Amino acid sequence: CASSSGTGLDNEQFF.